Presented here are 32 T cell receptor beta chains from one specimen sequenced in a study of blood T cells in healthy people across ages. A second 7 to 11 cycle PCR used barcoded and J-beta primers. TCRdb redid the calling of the 5' RACE reads with MiXCR, one entry per CDR3 protein. The sample lists 650,000 to 950,000 distinct CDR3 sequences; under 45% were seen once. Material for sequencing was blood. Every receptor here comes from a man in his sixties in good health.

This clonotype came up a few times. The chain couples TRBV7-2 to TRBJ2-7, with 11 bases lining up with TRBD1. Trimming took 3 bases from V and 4 from J; bases not matched to a gene: 5. This CDR3 spans 15 amino acids. The germline gives CDR1 SGHTA, CDR2 FQGNSA. In DNA, the CDR3 is TGTGCCAGCAGCTTGGACAGGGGGCGAGGTTACGAGCAGTACTTC. Translated: CASSLDRGRGYEQYF.

There are a few counts of this clonotype. The J gene is TRBJ2-6, the V gene TRBV27; D is unresolved. The V end was cut by 6 bases, the J end by 0 bases, with 12 bases between. CDR1 and CDR2 (germline): MNHEY, SMNVEV (reference sequence). This CDR3 has 16 amino acids. For the CDR3, the DNA is TGTGCCAGCAGGATACGGGCCACCTCTGGGGCCAACGTCCTGACTTTC. It is translated as CASRIRATSGANVLTF.

With regard to this clonotype: A much larger clone lies one base from this, so it may be a read error. The rearrangement joins TRBV9 to TRBJ2-7, with 11 bases aligning to TRBD2. The length of the CDR3 is 17 residues. Trimming removed 0 bases from V and 5 bases from J; junction bases left unmatched: 10. Looked up from germline, CDR1 is SGDLS and CDR2 is YYNGEE. In DNA, the CDR3 is TGTGCCAGCAGCGTAGCCCCTACTAGCGGGGGTAACGACGAGCAGTACTTC. Protein sequence: CASSVAPTSGGNDEQYF. The full variable domain, rest sourced from reference TRBV9 and TRBJ2-7, is DSGVTQTPKHLITATGQRVTLRCSPRSGDLSVYWYQQSLDQGLQFLIQYYNGEERAKGNILERFSAQQFPDLHSELNLSSLELGDSALYFCASSVAPTSGGNDEQYFGPGTRLTVT.

This clonotype was observed a handful of times. The chain has TRBV6-2 or TRBV6-3 and TRBJ2-7; 8 bases line up with TRBD1. Per the germline V gene, CDR1 is MNHEY and CDR2 is SVGEGT. The CDR3 spans 14 residues. With V trimmed by 5 bases and J by 4 bases, 7 bases remained unmatched. The CDR3 is CASSRDRTRYEQYF. The CDR3 DNA is TGTGCCAGCAGTAGGGACAGGACGAGATACGAGCAGTACTTC.

The V call is TRBV7-6, the J call TRBJ2-5, with 11 bases that match TRBD1. CDR1 and CDR2 from the germline V gene are SGHVS and FNYEAQ. The V gene end was trimmed by 3 bases and the J gene end by 3 bases; junction bases not matched to a gene: 3. CDR3 length: 15 amino acids. CDR3 amino acids: CASSFGQGAEETQYF. For the CDR3, the DNA is TGTGCCAGCAGCTTTGGACAGGGGGCAGAAGAGACCCAGTACTTC.

This clonotype was seen a few times. J is TRBJ1-1 and V is TRBV7-9; D possibly corresponds to TRBD1 (6 bases). CDR3 size: 14 residues. The germline CDR1 and CDR2 sequences are SEHNR and FQNEAQ (reference sequence). Trimming pared 1 base from V and 5 bases from J, leaving 11 bases between. CDR3 sequence (DNA): TGTGCCAGCAGCTTAGAAGGGGGTTGGACTGAAGCTTTCTTT. It specifies CASSLEGGWTEAFF.

On this clonotype: A read error may produce the germline difference seen at one junction end. The rearrangement joins TRBV30 to TRBJ1-6, with D maybe TRBD1 (5 bases). Germline V gives CDR1 GTSNPN, CDR2 SVGIG (reference sequence). This CDR3 comprises 13 residues. The CDR3 reads CARSRQPNSPLHF. DNA for the CDR3: TGTGCCCGGAGCAGACAGCCGAATTCACCCCTCCACTTT. Filled out from reference TRBV30 and TRBJ1-6, the complete variable domain reads SQTIHQWPATLVQPVGSPLSLECTVEGTSNPNLYWYRQAAGRGLQLLFYSVGIGQISSEVPQNLSASRPQDRQFILSSKKLLLSDSGFYLCARSRQPNSPLHFGNGTRLTVT.

A few counts support this clonotype. The rearrangement joins TRBV5-1 to TRBJ2-5; D is unclear. The CDR3 spans 14 residues. V was pared by 0 bases and J by 5 bases, with 11 bases between. Germline CDR1 is SGHRS and CDR2 is YFSETQ. CDR3 DNA: TGCGCCAGCAGCTTGGGTGTAGCTCCGGAGACCCAGTACTTC. Its translation is CASSLGVAPETQYF.

The chain links TRBV3-1 to TRBJ1-4; TRBD1 matches 9 bases. The CDR3 covers 17 residues. J was trimmed by 0 bases and V by 4 bases; bases with no gene match: 6. CDR1 is LGHDT and CDR2 is YNNKEL in the germline V gene (reference sequence). The CDR3 DNA follows: TGTGCCAGCAGCCCCGGGACAGGGCGGGCAACTAATGAAAAACTGTTTTTT. This encodes CASSPGTGRATNEKLFF.

The V gene is TRBV12-3 or TRBV12-4, the J gene TRBJ2-1; D might be TRBD1 (6 bases). The CDR3 length is 16 residues. With 1 base removed from V and 4 bases from J, the gap between germline ends came to 14 bases. The DNA of the CDR3 is TGTGCCAGCAGTTTAGGGACAGACCGAACATACAATGAGCAGTTCTTC. This gives the protein CASSLGTDRTYNEQFF.

With regard to this clonotype: This may be a read error, as it is one base from a much larger clone. V gene TRBV20-1 combines with J gene TRBJ2-1; no clear D. The CDR3 consists of 13 residues. Trimming shortened V by 3 bases and J by 12 bases, and 18 bases separated the two germline ends. Germline V gene sequence: CDR1 DFQATT, CDR2 SNEGSKA (reference sequence). The CDR3 loop is CSASRSLSKGQFF. CDR3 coding DNA: TGCAGTGCTAGCCGGTCCCTAAGTAAGGGGCAGTTCTTC.

Worth noting for this clonotype: Just one base apart from a much larger clone, this may be a read error. The gene calls are TRBV6-5 and TRBJ2-1, with TRBD2 as a possible D gene (5 bases). The DNA matches TRBJ2-7 better at its end, which makes the J call doubtful. Germline values: CDR1 MNHEY, CDR2 SVGAGI. This CDR3 contains 16 residues. The CDR3 is CASSPDPPSSYNEQYF. The CDR3 DNA follows: TGTGCCAGCAGCCCAGATCCCCCTAGCTCCTACAATGAGCAGTACTTC.

The gene calls are TRBV9 and TRBJ2-3; D possibly corresponds to TRBD1 (5 bases). The CDR3 is 16 amino acids. Trimming took off 0 bases at V and 0 bases at J, with 11 bases between the two ends. Germline CDR1 is SGDLS and CDR2 is YYNGEE. The CDR3 reads CASSVVEAGSTDTQYF. The CDR3 nucleotides read TGTGCCAGCAGCGTAGTTGAGGCAGGGAGCACAGATACGCAGTATTTT.

The count of this clonotype is one. An end of the junction differs from the germline gene, which may be a read error. The chain carries TRBV6-1 and TRBJ2-7; D may correspond to TRBD1 or TRBD2 (6 bases each). Germline V CDR1 and CDR2: MNHNS, SASEGT. The CDR3 contains 16 residues. The DNA of the CDR3 is TGTGCCGGCAGCATCCAGGGGATGGGGGGCCGGTACGAGCAGTACTTC. As protein: CAGSIQGMGGRYEQYF.

Only a few counts were recorded for this clonotype. The chain is built from TRBV7-9 and TRBJ2-1; 8 bases match TRBD2. V shed 5 bases and J 7 bases; nucleotides not matched to a gene: 16. The V gene's germline CDR1 is SEHNR and CDR2 FQNEAQ (reference sequence). There are 17 residues in the CDR3. The CDR3 bases are TGTGCCAGCAGCGCTAGCGCCCTCGGGGGACTAGGGAATGAGCAGTTCTTC. This gives the protein CASSASALGGLGNEQFF.

This clonotype appeared a few times. The CDR3 loop reads CASSPPVITSLYGYTF. As DNA, the CDR3 is TGTGCCAGCTCACCACCGGTCATAACCTCACTCTATGGCTACACCTTC. The V call is TRBV18, the J call TRBJ1-2; the D is unclear. The V end lost 0 bases, the J end lost 4 bases, and 15 bases lay between the germline ends. The CDR3 has 16 amino acids. Germline V lookup: CDR1 KGHSH, CDR2 LQKENI. Complete variable domain (other parts from reference TRBV18 and TRBJ1-2): NAGVMQNPRHLVRRRGQEARLRCSPMKGHSHVYWYRQLPEEGLKFMVYLQKENIIDESGMPKERFSAEFPKEGPSILRIQQVVRGDSAAYFCASSPPVITSLYGYTFGSGTRLTVV.

The chain joins TRBV20-1 to TRBJ2-3; 11 bases are a match to TRBD2. The V gene's germline CDR1 is DFQATT and CDR2 SNEGSKA (reference sequence). V shed 7 bases, J shed 4 bases, and the junction held 4 bases outside the gene matches. The CDR3 is made up of 13 amino acids. Here the CDR3 reads CSVYSGGADTQYF. CDR3 nucleotide sequence: TGCAGTGTGTATAGCGGGGGGGCAGATACGCAGTATTTT.

The chain joins TRBV5-1 to TRBJ2-7; maybe TRBD2 (7 bases). V was cut by 4 bases and J by 4 bases, with 18 bases left in between. Germline loops: CDR1 SGHRS, CDR2 YFSETQ. CDR3 length: 15 residues. The CDR3 DNA sequence: TGCGCCAGCAGCACCCGGCAGGGGAGGGAGTACGAGCAGTACTTC. Its translation is CASSTRQGREYEQYF.

V is TRBV20-1 and J is TRBJ2-1; D gene ambiguous. Trimming removed 3 bases at V and 5 bases at J, with 14 bases between. Germline V gene data show CDR1 as DFQATT and CDR2 as SNEGSKA (reference sequence). The CDR3 totals 14 residues. CDR3 DNA sequence: TGCAGTGCTAGTATCGGGCGACAAAACAATGAGCAGTTCTTC. Translation: CSASIGRQNNEQFF.

In regard to this clonotype: One end of the junction does not line up with germline, which may come from a read error. V and J are TRBV5-1 and TRBJ2-1; D may be TRBD2 (7 bases). Germline V gene lookup returns CDR1 SGHRS and CDR2 YFSETQ. The CDR3 covers 15 residues. CDR3 residues: CASSPLTGRDNEQFF. The CDR3 DNA sequence: TGCGCCAGCAGCCCTCTCACGGGGAGGGACAATGAGCAGTTCTTT.

This clonotype showed up just a few times. The chain combines TRBV28 with TRBJ2-4, with unresolved D. The closer fit of TRBJ2-7 to the DNA end suggests the J call may be wrong. The germline V gene has CDR1 MDHEN and CDR2 SYDVKM. The CDR3 runs to 16 residues. CDR3 coding DNA: TGTGCCAGCAGTTTATCCGCCGTCCCTGGCTCCTACGAGCAGTACTTC. The encoded protein is CASSLSAVPGSYEQYF.

This clonotype was counted only a few times. The chain carries TRBV6-1 and TRBJ2-5; tentatively, D is TRBD1 or TRBD2 (5 bases each). The germline V and J ends were trimmed by 6 bases and 5 bases, with 16 bases remaining between them. Per germline, CDR1 MNHNS and CDR2 SASEGT. CDR3 length: 14 amino acids. CDR3 bases: TGTGCCAGCAGGCCCGGGACCAAAGGGGAGACCCAGTACTTC. Translating gives CASRPGTKGETQYF.

Regarding this clonotype: A much larger clone sits a single nucleotide away, making a read error possible. This rearrangement joins TRBV7-3 to TRBJ1-6, with D unresolved. The V and J ends lost 3 bases and 7 bases respectively, with 7 bases between them. In germline, CDR1 is SGHTA, CDR2 FQGTGA. This CDR3 is 13 amino acids long. This chain's CDR3 is CASSFGLNSPLHF. The CDR3 coding sequence is TGTGCCAGCAGCTTTGGGTTGAATTCACCCCTCCACTTT. Complete variable domain (other parts from reference TRBV7-3 and TRBJ1-6): GAGVSQTPSNKVTEKGKYVELRCDPISGHTALYWYRQSLGQGPEFLIYFQGTGAADDSGLPNDRFFAVRPEGSVSTLKIQRTERGDSAVYLCASSFGLNSPLHFGNGTRLTVT.

As concerns this clonotype: The junction departs from germline at one end; a sequencing error may be responsible. The chain recombines TRBV3-1 with TRBJ2-5, with 7 nucleotides matching TRBD1. CDR1 LGHDT and CDR2 YNNKEL come from the germline V gene (reference sequence). The CDR3 runs 14 residues. CDR3 DNA sequence: TGTGCCAGCAGCCCGGGACAGTACCAAGAGGCCCAGTACTTC. It translates to CASSPGQYQEAQYF.

The chain joins TRBV28 to TRBJ2-7, with 9 bases aligning to TRBD1. The junction had 14 bases not matched to a gene; V was cut back by 3 bases and J by 5 bases. The CDR3 sequence is 17 residues long. Germline CDR1 and CDR2: MDHEN and SYDVKM. The CDR3 reads CASSLGQGRVGKHEQYF. The CDR3 DNA is TGTGCCAGCAGTTTGGGACAGGGTCGTGTTGGGAAGCACGAGCAGTACTTC.

Points on this clonotype: Compared with germline, one end of the junction differs, possibly owing to a read error. The chain combines TRBV24-1 with TRBJ2-1; 11 bases line up with TRBD2. This CDR3 is built from 14 residues. Germline V gives CDR1 KGHDR, CDR2 SFDVKD. The CDR3 loop reads CATNDSGGAGEQFF. Written as DNA, the CDR3 is TGTGCCACCAATGATAGCGGGGGGGCCGGTGAGCAGTTCTTC.

This clonotype was detected only once. The chain has TRBV7-3 and TRBJ2-1; no reliable D call. Germline values: CDR1 SGHTA, CDR2 FQGTGA. V was pared by 1 base and J by 10 bases, with 11 bases between. CDR3 length: 13 residues. Here the CDR3 reads CASSLNKVGEQFF. Here the CDR3 DNA reads TGTGCCAGCAGCTTAAATAAGGTGGGAGAGCAGTTCTTC.

This clonotype was seen only a few times. CDR3 sequence (DNA): TGTGCCAGCAAGCTACCGACTTCGTCGGATAATTCACCCCTCCACTTT. Translated: CASKLPTSSDNSPLHF. The gene calls are TRBV6-2 or TRBV6-3 and TRBJ1-6; D is ambiguous. The V end was cut by 7 bases, the J end by 5 bases, with 18 bases between. Per the germline V gene, CDR1 is MNHEY and CDR2 is SVGEGT. This CDR3 contains 16 residues.

This clonotype occurred once. The chain uses TRBV27 and TRBJ2-2; 8 nucleotides agree with TRBD1. V was clipped by 2 bases and J by 9 bases; unmatched bases: 11. The length of the CDR3 is 16 residues. Germline V CDR1 and CDR2: MNHEY, SMNVEV (reference sequence). The CDR3 spells CASSLEGQAITRELFF. DNA for the CDR3: TGTGCCAGCAGTTTAGAGGGACAGGCGATCACGAGGGAGCTGTTTTTT.

The rearrangement uses TRBV15 and TRBJ2-7; 9 bases are a match to TRBD1. There are 14 residues in the CDR3. Germline CDR1 LNHNV, CDR2 YYDKDF (reference sequence). Unmatched junction bases numbered 0, after V lost 0 bases and J lost 3 bases. CDR3: CATSREGQGYEQYF. The CDR3 DNA reads as TGTGCCACCAGCAGAGAGGGACAGGGCTACGAGCAGTACTTC.

The genes are TRBV18 and TRBJ1-1, with D hard to call. V lost 3 bases, J lost 11 bases, and 16 bases lay in between. Germline CDR1 KGHSH, CDR2 LQKENI. The CDR3 is 13 amino acids. This chain's CDR3 is CASSPPQHARAFF. The CDR3 region has the DNA TGTGCCAGCTCACCGCCTCAACACGCTCGGGCTTTCTTT.

This clonotype came up a few times. The chain links TRBV27 to TRBJ2-7; a possible D gene is TRBD1 (6 bases). CDR3 length equals 13 residues. The germline V gene encodes CDR1 MNHEY and CDR2 SMNVEV (reference sequence). The ends were cut back, 9 bases at V and 2 bases at J, with 14 bases in the middle. For the CDR3, the DNA is TGTGCCAGGGGGGCCCGCTACCCCTACGAGCAGTACTTC. This encodes CARGARYPYEQYF.